This entry features one TCR beta chain sequence. Its target is not known. The sample is drawn from a study of T cells in Graves' hyperthyroidism and ophthalmopathy. Study-wide context: Any treatment followed the collection of peripheral blood at initial diagnosis. Notes on the study in general: Expanded thyroid clonotypes (above 0.001) were mostly also found in blood. Ophthalmopathy was model-predicted a median around 6.1 months pre-onset.

Each diagnosis drew on symptoms, thyroxine, TRAb, thyroid ultrasound and orbital computed tomography findings. The TCR beta CDR3 regions underwent amplification using RNA transcripts as the source. Primed by the HTBI set, a first-round RT-PCR was run on the TCR CDR3. In TCRdb, the multiplex PCR reads were re-called with MiXCR into one record per CDR3 protein. The data show approximately 870,000 distinct CDR3 sequences, about 38% seen once. The V and J ends lost 3 bases and 3 bases respectively, with 16 bases between them. Germline-derived CDR1 and CDR2 are SQVTM and ANQGSEA. This CDR3 has 15 residues.

The source material was blood. The TCR was taken from a man aged 18 to 29 with Graves' hyperthyroidism. The chain employs TRBV29-1 and TRBJ2-3; D possibly matches TRBD1 or TRBD2 (7 bases each). The CDR3 DNA sequence: TGCAGCGTTGACGGGGAGGGGGCGACGACAGATACGCAGTATTTT. This codes for CSVDGEGATTDTQYF.